This entry features one T cell receptor (beta chain) sequence. This sample was taken from a study of blood T cells in healthy people across ages. A second roughly 6 to 12 cycle PCR used barcoded and J-beta primers. TCRdb re-derived calls from the 5' RACE reads in MiXCR, one entry per CDR3 protein. The sample yields 1.5 million or so distinct CDR3 sequences, around 42% seen once. The length of the CDR3 is 15 residues. CDR1 is MNHEY, CDR2 SMNVEV, per germline (reference sequence). V dropped 5 bases and J dropped 9 bases, with 22 bases sitting between them. This chain joins TRBV27 and TRBJ1-1; D is perhaps TRBD1 (5 bases). Sequenced material: blood. This clonotype originated in a woman aged 18-30 years in good health. CDR3 amino acids: CASSGTGTHPGKAFF. In nucleotides, the CDR3 is TGTGCCAGCAGTGGCACCGGGACGCACCCAGGGAAAGCTTTCTTT.